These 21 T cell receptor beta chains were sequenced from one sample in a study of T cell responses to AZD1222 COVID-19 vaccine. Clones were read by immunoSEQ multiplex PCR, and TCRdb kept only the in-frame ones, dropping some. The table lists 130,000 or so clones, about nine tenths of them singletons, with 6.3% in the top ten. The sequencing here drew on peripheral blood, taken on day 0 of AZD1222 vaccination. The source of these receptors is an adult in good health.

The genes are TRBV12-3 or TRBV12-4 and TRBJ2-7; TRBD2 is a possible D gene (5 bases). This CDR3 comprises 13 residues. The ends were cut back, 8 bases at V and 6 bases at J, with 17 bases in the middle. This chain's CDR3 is CASSLSRGSEQYF. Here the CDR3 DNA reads TGTGCCAGCTCCCTCAGCCGGGGATCCGAGCAGTACTTC.

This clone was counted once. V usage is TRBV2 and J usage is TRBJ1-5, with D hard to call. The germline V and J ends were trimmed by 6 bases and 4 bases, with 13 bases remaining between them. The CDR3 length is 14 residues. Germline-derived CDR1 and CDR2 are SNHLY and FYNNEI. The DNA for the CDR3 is TGTGCCAGCAGCGCCATGCAGGAGAATCAGCCCCAGCATTTT. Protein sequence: CASSAMQENQPQHF.

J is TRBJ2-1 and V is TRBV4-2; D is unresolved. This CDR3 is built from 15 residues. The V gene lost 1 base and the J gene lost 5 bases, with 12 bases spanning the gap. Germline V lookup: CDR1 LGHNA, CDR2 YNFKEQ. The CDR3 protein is CASSQGHSLDNEQFF. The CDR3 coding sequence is TGTGCCAGCAGCCAAGGACACTCGCTCGACAATGAGCAGTTCTTC.

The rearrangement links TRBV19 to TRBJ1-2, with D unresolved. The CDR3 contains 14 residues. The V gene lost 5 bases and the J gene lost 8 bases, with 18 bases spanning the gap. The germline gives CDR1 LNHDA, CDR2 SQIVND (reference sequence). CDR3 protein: CASSGGEGPWGYTF. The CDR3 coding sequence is TGTGCCAGTAGTGGCGGTGAGGGTCCGTGGGGCTACACCTTC.

The CDR3 nucleotides read TGCGCCAGCAGCTTGGGGGATACGACTAATGAAAAACTGTTTTTT. Protein product: CASSLGDTTNEKLFF. This rearrangement joins TRBV5-1 to TRBJ1-4; no clear D gene. V lost 0 bases, J lost 2 bases, and 8 bases lay in between. This CDR3 region has 15 residues. CDR1 and CDR2 (germline): SGHRS, YFSETQ.

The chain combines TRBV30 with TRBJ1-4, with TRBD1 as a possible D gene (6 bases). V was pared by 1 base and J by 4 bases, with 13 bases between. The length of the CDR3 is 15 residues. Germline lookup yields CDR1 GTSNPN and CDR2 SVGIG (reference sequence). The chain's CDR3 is CAWSGHRDGNEKLFF. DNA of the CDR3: TGTGCCTGGAGTGGCCACAGGGATGGTAATGAAAAACTGTTTTTT.

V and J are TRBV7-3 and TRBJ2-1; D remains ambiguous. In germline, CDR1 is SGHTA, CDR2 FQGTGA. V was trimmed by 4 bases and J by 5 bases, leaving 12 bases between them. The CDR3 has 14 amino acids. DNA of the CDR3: TGTGCCAGCAGCTCCCATTTCCAGGACAATGAGCAGTTCTTC. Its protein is CASSSHFQDNEQFF.

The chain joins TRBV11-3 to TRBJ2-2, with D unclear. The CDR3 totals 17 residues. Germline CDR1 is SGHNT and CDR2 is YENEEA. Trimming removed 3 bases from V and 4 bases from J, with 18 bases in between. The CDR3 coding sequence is TGTGCCAGCAGCTTCGGTCCTAGGGTTTCTGGCACCGGGGAGCTGTTTTTT. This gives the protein CASSFGPRVSGTGELFF.

This chain's CDR3 is CAISRSVWGSHTEAFF. CDR3 DNA sequence: TGTGCCATCTCCCGATCGGTTTGGGGGTCCCACACTGAAGCTTTCTTT. The chain has TRBV10-3 and TRBJ1-1; the D gene is possibly TRBD1 (5 bases). CDR3 length equals 16 residues. V lost 8 bases and J lost 3, with 22 bases in between. The germline CDR1 and CDR2 sequences are ENHRY and SYGVKD.

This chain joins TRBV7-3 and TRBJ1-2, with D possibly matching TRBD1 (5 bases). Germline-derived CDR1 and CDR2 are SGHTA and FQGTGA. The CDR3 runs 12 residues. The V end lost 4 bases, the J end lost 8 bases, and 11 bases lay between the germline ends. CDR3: CASSWGNEGYTF. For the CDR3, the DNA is TGTGCCAGCAGCTGGGGGAATGAAGGCTACACCTTC.

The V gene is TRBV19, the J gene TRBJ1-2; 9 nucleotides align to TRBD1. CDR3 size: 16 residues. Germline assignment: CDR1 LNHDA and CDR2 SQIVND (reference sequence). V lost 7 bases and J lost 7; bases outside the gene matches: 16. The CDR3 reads CASIPNPGQGRSGYTF. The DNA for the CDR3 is TGTGCCAGTATCCCAAACCCGGGACAGGGACGGTCTGGCTACACCTTC.

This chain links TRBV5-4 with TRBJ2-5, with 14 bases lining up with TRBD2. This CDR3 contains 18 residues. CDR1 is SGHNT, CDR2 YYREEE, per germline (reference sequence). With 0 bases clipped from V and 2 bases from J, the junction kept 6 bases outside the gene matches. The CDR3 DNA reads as TGTGCCAGCAGCTTGGGACTAGCGGGGGGGCTTGGGCAAGAGACCCAGTACTTC. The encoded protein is CASSLGLAGGLGQETQYF.

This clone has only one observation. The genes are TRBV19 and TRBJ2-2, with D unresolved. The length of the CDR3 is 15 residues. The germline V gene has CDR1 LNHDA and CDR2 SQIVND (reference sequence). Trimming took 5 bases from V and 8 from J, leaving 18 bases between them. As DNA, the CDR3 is TGTGCCAGTAGTCCAACCCAACTCCCTGTAGGGGAGCTGTTTTTT. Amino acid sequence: CASSPTQLPVGELFF.

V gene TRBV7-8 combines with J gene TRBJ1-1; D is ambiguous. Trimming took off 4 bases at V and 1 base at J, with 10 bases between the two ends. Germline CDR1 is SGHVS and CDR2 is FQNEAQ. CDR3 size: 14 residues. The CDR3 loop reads CASSSPPPNTEAFF. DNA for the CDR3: TGTGCCAGCAGCTCCCCCCCACCGAACACTGAAGCTTTCTTT.

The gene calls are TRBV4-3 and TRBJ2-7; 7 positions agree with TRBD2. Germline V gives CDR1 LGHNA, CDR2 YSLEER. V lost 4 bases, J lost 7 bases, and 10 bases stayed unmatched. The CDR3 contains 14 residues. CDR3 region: CASSRERGALEQYF. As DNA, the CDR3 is TGCGCCAGCAGCCGCGAGCGGGGAGCCTTGGAGCAGTACTTC.

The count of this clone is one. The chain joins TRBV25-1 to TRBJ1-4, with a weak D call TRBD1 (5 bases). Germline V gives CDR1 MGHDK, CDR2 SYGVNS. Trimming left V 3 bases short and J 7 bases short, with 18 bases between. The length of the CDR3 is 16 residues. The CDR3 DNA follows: TGTGCCAGCAGTGATTTTGGAGCGGGACGGACTGAAAAACTGTTTTTT. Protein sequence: CASSDFGAGRTEKLFF.

The CDR3 nucleotides are TGCGCCAGCAGCCAAGAAAGCGAGCAGTACTTC. It yields the protein CASSQESEQYF. The V and J genes are TRBV4-1 and TRBJ2-7; D uncertain. The CDR3 runs to 11 residues. Trimming removed 0 bases from V and 6 bases from J, with 3 bases in between. Germline V gene lookup returns CDR1 MGHRA and CDR2 YSYEKL.

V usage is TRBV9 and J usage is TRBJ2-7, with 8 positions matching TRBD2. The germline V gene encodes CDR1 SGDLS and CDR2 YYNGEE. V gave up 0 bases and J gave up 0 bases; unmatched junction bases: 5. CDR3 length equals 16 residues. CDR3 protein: CASSVGASGFSYEQYF. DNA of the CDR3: TGTGCCAGCAGCGTAGGCGCTAGCGGGTTCTCCTACGAGCAGTACTTC.

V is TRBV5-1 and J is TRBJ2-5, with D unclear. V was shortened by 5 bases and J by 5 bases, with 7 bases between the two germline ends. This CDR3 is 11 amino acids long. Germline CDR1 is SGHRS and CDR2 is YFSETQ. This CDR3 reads CASRVGETQYF. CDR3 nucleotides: TGCGCCAGCAGGGTAGGGGAGACCCAGTACTTC. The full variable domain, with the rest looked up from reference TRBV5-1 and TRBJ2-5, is KAGVTQTPRYLIKTRGQQVTLSCSPISGHRSVSWYQQTPGQGLQFLFEYFSETQRNKGNFPGRFSGRQFSNSRSEMNVSTLELGDSALYLCASRVGETQYFGPGTRLLVL.

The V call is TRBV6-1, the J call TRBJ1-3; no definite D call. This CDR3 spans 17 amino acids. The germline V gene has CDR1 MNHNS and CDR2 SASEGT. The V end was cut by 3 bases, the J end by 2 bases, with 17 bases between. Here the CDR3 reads CASSDRAPKTTGNTIYF. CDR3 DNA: TGTGCCAGCAGTGACCGGGCCCCCAAAACTACTGGAAACACCATATATTTT.

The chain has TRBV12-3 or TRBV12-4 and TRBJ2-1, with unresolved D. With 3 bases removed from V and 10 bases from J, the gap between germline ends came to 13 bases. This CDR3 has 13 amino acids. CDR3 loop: CASSFGYRVEQFF. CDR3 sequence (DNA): TGTGCCAGCAGTTTCGGCTATCGGGTGGAGCAGTTCTTC.